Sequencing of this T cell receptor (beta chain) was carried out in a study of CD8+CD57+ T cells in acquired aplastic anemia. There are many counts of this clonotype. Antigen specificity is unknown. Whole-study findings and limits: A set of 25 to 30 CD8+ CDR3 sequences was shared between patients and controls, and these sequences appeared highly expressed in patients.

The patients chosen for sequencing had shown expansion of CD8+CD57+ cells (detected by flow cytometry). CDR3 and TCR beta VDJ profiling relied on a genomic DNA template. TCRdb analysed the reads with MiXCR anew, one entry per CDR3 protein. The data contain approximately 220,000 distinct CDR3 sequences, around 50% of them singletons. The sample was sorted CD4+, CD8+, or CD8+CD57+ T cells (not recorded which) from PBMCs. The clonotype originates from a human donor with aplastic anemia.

The CDR3 region has the DNA TGTGCCAGCAGCTTATTACCCTACCTAGCGGGGGAAAAGGATACGCAGTATTTT. It encodes CASSLLPYLAGEKDTQYF. V gene TRBV7-8 combines with J gene TRBJ2-3; TRBD2 agrees at 10 bases. V shed 2 bases, J shed 6 bases, and the junction held 14 bases outside the gene matches. The CDR3 is made up of 18 amino acids. CDR1 is SGHVS, CDR2 FQNEAQ, per germline.